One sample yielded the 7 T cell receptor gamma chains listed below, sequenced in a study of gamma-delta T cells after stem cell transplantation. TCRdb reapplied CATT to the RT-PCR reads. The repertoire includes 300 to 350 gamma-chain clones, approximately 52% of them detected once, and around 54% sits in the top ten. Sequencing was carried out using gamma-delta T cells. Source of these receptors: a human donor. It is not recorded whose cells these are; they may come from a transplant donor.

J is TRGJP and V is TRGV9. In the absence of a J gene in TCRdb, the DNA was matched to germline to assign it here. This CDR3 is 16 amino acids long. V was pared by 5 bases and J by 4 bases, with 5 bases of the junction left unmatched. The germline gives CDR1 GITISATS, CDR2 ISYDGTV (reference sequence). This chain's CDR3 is CALWGPQELGKKIKVF. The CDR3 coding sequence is TGTGCCTTGTGGGGGCCACAAGAGTTGGGCAAAAAAATCAAGGTATTT.

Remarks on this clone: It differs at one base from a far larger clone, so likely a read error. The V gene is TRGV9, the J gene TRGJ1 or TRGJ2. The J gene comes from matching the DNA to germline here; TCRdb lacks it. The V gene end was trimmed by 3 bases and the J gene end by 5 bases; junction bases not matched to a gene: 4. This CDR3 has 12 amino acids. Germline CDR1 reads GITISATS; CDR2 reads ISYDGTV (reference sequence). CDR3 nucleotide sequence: TGTGCCTTGTGGGAGACTCATTATAAGAAACTCTTT. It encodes CALWETHYKKLF.

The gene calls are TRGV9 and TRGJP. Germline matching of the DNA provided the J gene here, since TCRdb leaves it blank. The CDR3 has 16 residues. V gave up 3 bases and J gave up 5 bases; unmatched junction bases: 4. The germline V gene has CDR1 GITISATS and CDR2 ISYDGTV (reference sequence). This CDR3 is CALWEMKELGKKIKVF. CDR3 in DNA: TGTGCCTTGTGGGAGATGAAAGAGTTGGGCAAAAAAATCAAGGTATTT.

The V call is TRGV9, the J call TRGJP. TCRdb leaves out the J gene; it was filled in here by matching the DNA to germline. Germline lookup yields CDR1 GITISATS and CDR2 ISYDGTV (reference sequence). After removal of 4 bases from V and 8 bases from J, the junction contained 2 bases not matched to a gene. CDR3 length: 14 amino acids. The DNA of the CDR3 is TGTGCCTTGTGGGATAAGTTGGGCAAAAAAATCAAGGTATTT. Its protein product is CALWDKLGKKIKVF.

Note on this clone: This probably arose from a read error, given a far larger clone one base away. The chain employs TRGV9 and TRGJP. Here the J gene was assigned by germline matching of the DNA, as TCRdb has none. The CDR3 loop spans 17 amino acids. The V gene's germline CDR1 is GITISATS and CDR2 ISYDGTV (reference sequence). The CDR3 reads CALWDAEQELGKKIKVF. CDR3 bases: TGTGCCTTGTGGGATGCAGAACAAGAGTTGGGGAAAAAAATCAAGGTATTT.

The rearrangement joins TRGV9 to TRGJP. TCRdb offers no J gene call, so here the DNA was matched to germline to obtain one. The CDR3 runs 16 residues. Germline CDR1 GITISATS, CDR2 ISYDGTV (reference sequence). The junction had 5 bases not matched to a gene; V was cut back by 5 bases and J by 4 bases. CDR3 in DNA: TGTGCCTTGTGGGGAAATCAAGAGTTGGGCAAAAAAATCAAGGTATTT. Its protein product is CALWGNQELGKKIKVF.

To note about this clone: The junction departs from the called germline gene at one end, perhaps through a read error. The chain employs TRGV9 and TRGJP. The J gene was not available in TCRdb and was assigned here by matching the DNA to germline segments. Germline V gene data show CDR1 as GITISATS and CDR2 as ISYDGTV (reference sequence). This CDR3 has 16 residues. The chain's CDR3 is CAVWEVSELGKKIKVF. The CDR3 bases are TGTGCCGTGTGGGAGGTGTCAGAGTTGGGCAAAAAAATCAAGGTATTT.